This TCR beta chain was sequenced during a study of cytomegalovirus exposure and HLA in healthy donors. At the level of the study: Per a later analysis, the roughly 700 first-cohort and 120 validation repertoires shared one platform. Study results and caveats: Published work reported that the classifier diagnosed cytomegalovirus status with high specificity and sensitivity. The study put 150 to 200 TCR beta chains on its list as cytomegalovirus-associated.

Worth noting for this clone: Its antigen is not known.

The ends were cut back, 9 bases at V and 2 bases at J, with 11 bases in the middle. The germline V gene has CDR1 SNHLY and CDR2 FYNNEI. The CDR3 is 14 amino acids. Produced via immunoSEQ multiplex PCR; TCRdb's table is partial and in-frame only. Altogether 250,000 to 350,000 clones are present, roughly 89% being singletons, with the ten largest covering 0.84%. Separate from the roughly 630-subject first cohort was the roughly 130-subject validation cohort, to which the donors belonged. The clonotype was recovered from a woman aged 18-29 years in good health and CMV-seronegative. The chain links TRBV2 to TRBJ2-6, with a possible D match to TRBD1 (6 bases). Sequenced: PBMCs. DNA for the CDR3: TGTGCCAGTTGTTACAGGGCTGGGGCCAACGTCCTGACTTTC. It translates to CASCYRAGANVLTF.